One T cell receptor (beta chain) is described in this entry. Germline V gene data show CDR1 as LGHDT and CDR2 as YNNKEL (reference sequence). The CDR3 extends over 14 amino acids. V was cut by 3 bases and J by 6 bases, with 14 bases left in between. Seattle participants joined during active infection and were tracked over time. The sample originates from a study of blood T cell repertoires in COVID-19. Study-level background: In each case, the material was cDNA or gDNA derived from T cells, B-cell-depleted T cells, or PBMCs.

TCRdb's table, derived via immunoSEQ multiplex PCR, lists solely in-frame clones and lacks some. The table shows approximately 160,000 clones, with around nine tenths occurring only once. This rearrangement joins TRBV3-1 (or the pseudogene TRBV3-2) to TRBJ1-2; no clear D. Sequenced: peripheral blood. The source is a man aged 55 to 70 with COVID-19, enrolled during active disease. The DNA for the CDR3 is TGTGCCAGCAGCCACTGGACGGTGGAGGATGGCTACACCTTC. It encodes CASSHWTVEDGYTF.